This T cell receptor beta chain was found in a study of blood T cell repertoires in COVID-19. As for the study in general: PBMCs, B-cell-depleted T cells, or T cells provided the cDNA or gDNA that made up the material.

Those who participated ranged in age from about 18 to 89 years and resided in some 24 US areas. Assignment of participants to cohorts was predicated upon participant-reported clinical history. There are a few counts of this clone. Original data processing: Nucleated cell counts were estimated from reference gene primer amplification. Libraries were prepared by immunoSEQ multiplex PCR; TCRdb keeps only in-frame clonotypes and omits some of them. That table furnishes V, J and clone size, whereas the DNA furnished D and trimming. The sample lists some 180,000 clones; nearly 80% were seen once. This receptor was identified in a man in his 60s who had been exposed to COVID-19. The sample taken for sequencing was PBMCs or T cells enriched from blood (not recorded which).

The DNA for the CDR3 is TGTGCCAGCAGTTGGACAGGGAGTGGCTACACCTTC. Translated: CASSWTGSGYTF. The J gene is TRBJ1-2, the V gene TRBV6-2 or TRBV6-3, with 8 nucleotides matching TRBD1. V was clipped by 4 bases and J by 7 bases; unmatched bases: 2. There are 12 residues in the CDR3. Looked up from germline, CDR1 is MNHEY and CDR2 is SVGEGT.